This is a list of T cell receptor beta chains from one sample in a study of Graves' ophthalmopathy and Graves' hyperthyroidism. One entry per CDR3 protein results from TCRdb running MiXCR on the multiplex PCR reads. The repertoire includes 500,000 to 600,000 distinct CDR3 sequences, under 45% of them detected once, and less than 4.5% sits in the top ten. Sequences were obtained from peripheral blood or thyroid tissue (not recorded which). The origin of the receptors is an adult man with Graves' hyperthyroidism. The CDR3 runs from the conserved cysteine through the conserved F or W. A D gene is named only where the DNA matches it firmly. For some rows the clone size is stated as once, few or many, or as a class when expanded; others skip it.

cdr3_aa: CASRRDRAGANVLTF
cdr3_nt: TGTGCCAGCAGAAGGGACCGGGCAGGGGCCAACGTCCTGACTTTC
j_call: TRBJ2-6
d_call: -
v_call: TRBV2
clone_size: -

cdr3_aa: CASSLYPGTRNSNQPQHF
cdr3_nt: TGTGCCAGCAGCCTCTACCCCGGGACTCGGAATAGCAATCAGCCCCAGCATTTT
j_call: TRBJ1-5
d_call: -
v_call: TRBV12-3/TRBV12-4
clone_size: many

cdr3_aa: CASSLQRSGELFF
cdr3_nt: TGTGCCAGCAGTCTCCAGAGGTCCGGGGAGCTGTTTTTT
j_call: TRBJ2-2
d_call: -
v_call: TRBV6-5
clone_size: -

cdr3_aa: CASGGLKQETQYF
cdr3_nt: TGTGCCAGCGGGGGGCTAAAGCAAGAGACCCAGTACTTC
j_call: TRBJ2-5
d_call: -
v_call: TRBV2
clone_size: many

cdr3_aa: CSVAGTDTNYGYTF
cdr3_nt: TGCAGCGTTGCCGGGACAGACACTAACTATGGCTACACCTTC
j_call: TRBJ1-2
d_call: TRBD1
v_call: TRBV29-1
clone_size: few

cdr3_aa: CSAKGGTGNTKAFF
cdr3_nt: TGCAGTGCTAAGGGGGGGACGGGGAACACTAAAGCTTTCTTT
j_call: TRBJ1-1
d_call: -
v_call: TRBV20-1
clone_size: many

cdr3_aa: CASSLPTGVDGYTF
cdr3_nt: TGTGCCAGCAGTTTACCGACAGGGGTCGATGGCTACACCTTC
j_call: TRBJ1-2
d_call: TRBD1
v_call: TRBV7-2
clone_size: once

cdr3_aa: CASSQGVGNSYEQYF
cdr3_nt: TGCGCCAGCAGCCAAGGGGTGGGGAACTCCTACGAGCAGTACTTC
j_call: TRBJ2-7
d_call: -
v_call: TRBV5-6
clone_size: -

cdr3_aa: CASSPPGRGQGTQYF
cdr3_nt: TGTGCCAGCAGCCCACCGGGACGGGGGCAAGGGACCCAGTACTTC
j_call: TRBJ2-5
d_call: -
v_call: TRBV7-9
clone_size: -

cdr3_aa: CASSHGQGGSGANALTF
cdr3_nt: TGCGCCAGCAGCCACGGACAGGGTGGCTCTGGGGCCAACGCCCTGACTTTC
j_call: TRBJ2-6
d_call: TRBD1
v_call: TRBV5-5
clone_size: -

cdr3_aa: CASSIAQGAEAFF
cdr3_nt: TGTGCCAGTAGTATAGCCCAGGGGGCTGAAGCTTTCTTT
j_call: TRBJ1-1
d_call: TRBD1
v_call: TRBV19
clone_size: many

cdr3_aa: CASSSQGNSEKLFF
cdr3_nt: TGTGCCAGCAGTTCACAGGGGAATTCTGAAAAACTGTTTTTT
j_call: TRBJ1-4
d_call: TRBD1
v_call: TRBV28
clone_size: few

cdr3_aa: CASSRLPGQGNEKLFF
cdr3_nt: TGTGCCAGCAGCCGCCTCCCAGGACAGGGAAATGAAAAACTGTTTTTT
j_call: TRBJ1-4
d_call: TRBD1
v_call: TRBV9
clone_size: -

cdr3_aa: CASSFTLGTDTQYF
cdr3_nt: TGTGCCAGCAGCTTCACTCTGGGCACAGATACGCAGTATTTT
j_call: TRBJ2-3
d_call: -
v_call: TRBV7-9
clone_size: -

cdr3_aa: CSYDTEAFF
cdr3_nt: TGCAGCTACGACACTGAAGCTTTCTTT
j_call: TRBJ1-1
d_call: -
v_call: TRBV29-1
clone_size: -

cdr3_aa: CASRGGGSEQFF
cdr3_nt: TGTGCCAGTCGAGGGGGAGGGAGTGAGCAGTTCTTT
j_call: TRBJ1-1
d_call: -
v_call: TRBV19
clone_size: -

cdr3_aa: CASSLGASKSYEQYF
cdr3_nt: TGTGCCAGCAGCTTAGGCGCATCTAAATCCTACGAGCAGTACTTC
j_call: TRBJ2-7
d_call: -
v_call: TRBV7-3
clone_size: many

cdr3_aa: CASGGGLAIYEQYF
cdr3_nt: TGTGCCAGCGGAGGTGGACTAGCTATCTACGAGCAGTACTTC
j_call: TRBJ2-7
d_call: TRBD2
v_call: TRBV3-1
clone_size: -

cdr3_aa: CASSLGPSGRAGETQYF
cdr3_nt: TGTGCCAGCAGCTTGGGTCCTAGCGGGAGGGCCGGGGAGACCCAGTACTTC
j_call: TRBJ2-5
d_call: TRBD2
v_call: TRBV5-8
clone_size: many

cdr3_aa: CASSRASGGGSEQYF
cdr3_nt: TGTGCCAGCAGCCGAGCCTCAGGGGGTGGGAGCGAGCAGTACTTC
j_call: TRBJ2-7
d_call: TRBD1
v_call: TRBV7-8
clone_size: many

cdr3_aa: CASSAWDRGLTGANVLTF
cdr3_nt: TGCGCCAGCAGCGCCTGGGACAGGGGGCTAACTGGGGCCAACGTCCTGACTTTC
j_call: TRBJ2-6
d_call: TRBD1
v_call: TRBV5-1
clone_size: many

cdr3_aa: CSAREPGQETQYF
cdr3_nt: TGCAGTGCTAGAGAACCGGGACAGGAAACGCAGTATTTT
j_call: TRBJ2-3
d_call: TRBD1
v_call: TRBV20-1
clone_size: few

cdr3_aa: CASSEAALTGTNYEQYF
cdr3_nt: TGTGCCAGCAGTGAAGCGGCCCTGACAGGGACCAACTACGAGCAGTACTTC
j_call: TRBJ2-7
d_call: TRBD1
v_call: TRBV10-2
clone_size: few

cdr3_aa: CAWSRAGQPQHF
cdr3_nt: TGTGCCTGGAGTCGGGCGGGTCAGCCCCAGCATTTT
j_call: TRBJ1-5
d_call: -
v_call: TRBV7-8
clone_size: -

cdr3_aa: CATSETRPGELFF
cdr3_nt: TGTGCCACCAGTGAAACTAGACCCGGGGAGCTGTTTTTT
j_call: TRBJ2-2
d_call: -
v_call: TRBV24-1
clone_size: -

cdr3_aa: CSVTRTGGKTEAFF
cdr3_nt: TGCAGTGTTACCCGGACAGGGGGAAAAACTGAAGCTTTCTTT
j_call: TRBJ1-1
d_call: TRBD1
v_call: TRBV20-1
clone_size: few

cdr3_aa: CASSAGLAGVDEQFF
cdr3_nt: TGTGCCAGCAGCGCGGGACTAGCGGGGGTCGATGAGCAGTTCTTC
j_call: TRBJ2-1
d_call: TRBD2
v_call: TRBV9
clone_size: -

cdr3_aa: CAWSRQGTMNTEAFF
cdr3_nt: TGTGCCTGGAGTAGACAGGGGACTATGAACACTGAAGCTTTCTTT
j_call: TRBJ1-1
d_call: TRBD1
v_call: TRBV30
clone_size: once

cdr3_aa: CSARTGVRGSYEQYF
cdr3_nt: TGCAGTGCTAGAACCGGGGTGAGGGGCTCCTACGAGCAGTACTTC
j_call: TRBJ2-7
d_call: -
v_call: TRBV20-1
clone_size: many

cdr3_aa: CASGSPDRGRTGELFF
cdr3_nt: TGTGCTAGTGGTTCGCCCGACAGGGGGCGTACCGGGGAGCTGTTTTTT
j_call: TRBJ2-2
d_call: TRBD1
v_call: TRBV12-3/TRBV12-4
clone_size: -

cdr3_aa: CASSQGQRDYGYTF
cdr3_nt: TGTGCCAGTAGTCAAGGACAGAGAGACTATGGCTACACCTTC
j_call: TRBJ1-2
d_call: -
v_call: TRBV19
clone_size: many

cdr3_aa: CASSPRTYPLHF
cdr3_nt: TGTGCCAGCAGTCCACGGACGTATCCCCTCCACTTT
j_call: TRBJ1-6
d_call: -
v_call: TRBV27
clone_size: many

cdr3_aa: CATNDRRNNEQFF
cdr3_nt: TGTGCCACCAATGACAGGCGGAACAATGAGCAGTTCTTC
j_call: TRBJ2-1
d_call: -
v_call: TRBV15
clone_size: few

cdr3_aa: CASSNRQGGNSPLHF
cdr3_nt: TGTGCCAGCAGTAATCGACAGGGGGGTAATTCACCCCTCCACTTT
j_call: TRBJ1-6
d_call: TRBD1
v_call: TRBV7-9
clone_size: many

cdr3_aa: CASSGLGLNEQFF
cdr3_nt: TGTGCCAGCAGCGGCCTGGGACTCAATGAGCAGTTCTTC
j_call: TRBJ2-1
d_call: -
v_call: TRBV7-9
clone_size: few

cdr3_aa: CASSPRIMSYEQYF
cdr3_nt: TGTGCCAGTAGCCCCCGGATCATGTCCTACGAGCAGTACTTC
j_call: TRBJ2-7
d_call: -
v_call: TRBV19
clone_size: many

cdr3_aa: CASSLMPGVGAGDSYEQYF
cdr3_nt: TGTGCCAGCAGCTTAATGCCCGGGGTGGGGGCGGGCGACTCCTACGAGCAGTACTTC
j_call: TRBJ2-7
d_call: -
v_call: TRBV7-2
clone_size: many

cdr3_aa: CASSLALGTGTTYEQYF
cdr3_nt: TGTGCCAGCAGCTTAGCGCTGGGGACAGGTACAACCTACGAGCAGTACTTC
j_call: TRBJ2-7
d_call: TRBD1
v_call: TRBV7-8
clone_size: -

cdr3_aa: CAISESWQGAAETQYF
cdr3_nt: TGTGCCATCAGTGAGTCTTGGCAGGGGGCCGCAGAGACCCAGTACTTC
j_call: TRBJ2-5
d_call: TRBD1
v_call: TRBV10-3
clone_size: -

cdr3_aa: CASSELQRAYNEQFF
cdr3_nt: TGTGCCAGCAGTGAACTCCAGCGAGCTTACAATGAGCAGTTCTTC
j_call: TRBJ2-1
d_call: -
v_call: TRBV2
clone_size: -

cdr3_aa: CASSPPGPGNTIYF
cdr3_nt: TGTGCCAGCAGTCCTCCGGGTCCCGGGAACACCATATATTTT
j_call: TRBJ1-3
d_call: -
v_call: TRBV12-3/TRBV12-4
clone_size: -

cdr3_aa: CSATGTGDEAFF
cdr3_nt: TGCAGTGCTACCGGGACAGGGGATGAAGCTTTCTTT
j_call: TRBJ1-1
d_call: TRBD1
v_call: TRBV20-1
clone_size: -

cdr3_aa: CASSLGTSGSSSYNEQFF
cdr3_nt: TGTGCCAGCAGCTTAGGGACTAGCGGGAGCAGCTCCTACAATGAGCAGTTCTTC
j_call: TRBJ2-1
d_call: TRBD2
v_call: TRBV7-9
clone_size: -

cdr3_aa: CATAKDSDLTDTQYF
cdr3_nt: TGTGCCACGGCCAAGGACAGCGATCTCACAGATACGCAGTATTTT
j_call: TRBJ2-3
d_call: -
v_call: TRBV24-1
clone_size: few

cdr3_aa: CASSYSSTGEAFF
cdr3_nt: TGTGCCAGCAGTTACTCGTCCACGGGTGAAGCTTTCTTT
j_call: TRBJ1-1
d_call: -
v_call: TRBV6-5
clone_size: many

cdr3_aa: CSVRTGGRNEQFF
cdr3_nt: TGCAGCGTCCGGACAGGGGGCCGGAATGAGCAGTTCTTC
j_call: TRBJ2-1
d_call: TRBD1
v_call: TRBV29-1
clone_size: -

cdr3_aa: CSAWTGGEGEQYF
cdr3_nt: TGCAGCGCTTGGACAGGGGGCGAGGGTGAGCAGTACTTC
j_call: TRBJ2-7
d_call: TRBD1
v_call: TRBV29-1
clone_size: -

cdr3_aa: CASRYRDREPLAYGYTF
cdr3_nt: TGTGCCAGCAGATATCGGGACAGGGAACCCCTGGCCTATGGCTACACCTTC
j_call: TRBJ1-2
d_call: TRBD1
v_call: TRBV6-5
clone_size: -

cdr3_aa: CSARDFEGYNEQFF
cdr3_nt: TGCAGTGCTAGAGATTTCGAAGGCTACAATGAGCAGTTCTTC
j_call: TRBJ2-1
d_call: -
v_call: TRBV20-1
clone_size: -

cdr3_aa: CASSLGSPSYEQYF
cdr3_nt: TGTGCCAGCAGCTTGGGCAGCCCCTCCTACGAGCAGTACTTC
j_call: TRBJ2-7
d_call: -
v_call: TRBV5-8
clone_size: many

cdr3_aa: CASSEVSVRQFEQYF
cdr3_nt: TGTGCCAGCAGTGAAGTGAGCGTTCGTCAATTCGAGCAGTACTTC
j_call: TRBJ2-7
d_call: -
v_call: TRBV2
clone_size: -

cdr3_aa: CASSTTGTGFRGYTF
cdr3_nt: TGTGCCAGCAGTACGACCGGGACAGGGTTTCGGGGCTACACCTTC
j_call: TRBJ1-2
d_call: TRBD1
v_call: TRBV6-5
clone_size: many

cdr3_aa: CASSETGHTDTQYF
cdr3_nt: TGTGCCAGCAGTGAGACGGGCCACACAGATACGCAGTATTTT
j_call: TRBJ2-3
d_call: -
v_call: TRBV2
clone_size: few

cdr3_aa: CASSLSGADQETQYF
cdr3_nt: TGTGCCAGCAGCTTAAGTGGCGCAGACCAAGAGACCCAGTACTTC
j_call: TRBJ2-5
d_call: -
v_call: TRBV7-9
clone_size: many

cdr3_aa: CASSVVAGVGEQYF
cdr3_nt: TGTGCCAGCAGTGTGGTAGCGGGAGTTGGAGAGCAGTACTTC
j_call: TRBJ2-7
d_call: TRBD2
v_call: TRBV2
clone_size: many

cdr3_aa: CASTSEGSANQPQHF
cdr3_nt: TGTGCCAGTACCTCGGAGGGCAGCGCTAATCAGCCCCAGCATTTT
j_call: TRBJ1-5
d_call: -
v_call: TRBV19
clone_size: many